Shown below are 28 T cell receptor beta chains from a single sample sequenced in a study of blood T cell repertoires in COVID-19. Produced via immunoSEQ multiplex PCR; TCRdb's table is partial and in-frame only. The data hold 250,000 or so clones, with roughly 84% observed a single time. The sequenced material came from peripheral blood. These receptor sequences come from a woman aged 40-49 years who had recovered from COVID-19.

The chain uses TRBV7-8 and TRBJ1-1, with a weak D call TRBD1 (6 bases). Trimming removed 4 bases at V and 4 bases at J, with 13 bases between. Germline CDR1 SGHVS, CDR2 FQNEAQ. The CDR3 spans 14 residues. The CDR3 DNA is TGTGCCAGCAGCTCCCTGGGCAGGGGCACTGAAGCTTTCTTT. It yields the protein CASSSLGRGTEAFF. Together with reference TRBV7-8 and TRBJ1-1, the CDR3 gives the full variable domain: GAGVSQSPRYKVAKRGQDVALRCDPISGHVSLFWYQQALGQGPEFLTYFQNEAQLDKSGLPSDRFFAERPEGSVSTLKIQRTQQEDSAVYLCASSSLGRGTEAFFGQGTRLTVV.

As concerns this clone: A read error may produce the germline difference seen at one junction end. This rearrangement joins TRBV15 to TRBJ2-4; 12 bases fit TRBD1. The CDR3 covers 17 residues. Germline CDR1 reads LNHNV; CDR2 reads YYDKDF (reference sequence). CDR3 sequence (DNA): TGCGCCACCAGCAGAGGGGGGACAGGGGGCGGGAAAAACATTCAGTACTTC. It encodes CATSRGGTGGGKNIQYF.

The V gene is TRBV7-9, the J gene TRBJ1-3, with unresolved D. This CDR3 has 15 residues. CDR1 is SEHNR, CDR2 FQNEAQ, per germline (reference sequence). The V gene lost 1 base and the J gene lost 0 bases, with 7 bases spanning the gap. CDR3 coding DNA: TGTGCCAGCAGCTTAGTGTACAGCTCTGGAAACACCATATATTTT. Amino acids: CASSLVYSSGNTIYF.

The V call is TRBV4-2, the J call TRBJ1-2, with unresolved D. The CDR3 runs to 15 residues. V lost 1 base and J 4 bases, leaving 13 bases between the germline ends. Germline V lookup: CDR1 LGHNA, CDR2 YNFKEQ. The CDR3 loop is CASSQGSQLGYGYTF. CDR3 coding DNA: TGTGCCAGCAGCCAAGGGTCCCAACTTGGCTATGGCTACACCTTC.

The rearrangement joins TRBV5-1 to TRBJ1-3; no reliable D call. Trimming removed 0 bases from V and 0 bases from J, with 13 bases in between. Germline V lookup: CDR1 SGHRS, CDR2 YFSETQ. The CDR3 totals 17 residues. The CDR3 DNA sequence: TGCGCCAGCAGCTTGGCCTTAGGAGGCCCCTCTGGAAACACCATATATTTT. Translating it yields CASSLALGGPSGNTIYF. Using reference TRBV5-1 and TRBJ1-3 for the parts outside the CDR3, the full variable domain is KAGVTQTPRYLIKTRGQQVTLSCSPISGHRSVSWYQQTPGQGLQFLFEYFSETQRNKGNFPGRFSGRQFSNSRSEMNVSTLELGDSALYLCASSLALGGPSGNTIYFGEGSWLTVV.

The genes are TRBV6-5 and TRBJ2-3; D call uncertain. Between the trimmed V and J ends, which lost 5 bases and 0 bases, there was a span of 9 bases. This CDR3 has 14 amino acids. Germline CDR1 MNHEY, CDR2 SVGAGI. The CDR3 DNA is TGTGCCAGCAGTAACATGCTGAGCACAGATACGCAGTATTTT. It yields the protein CASSNMLSTDTQYF.

The chain combines TRBV6-1 with TRBJ2-7; 10 nucleotides agree with TRBD2. Per germline, CDR1 MNHNS and CDR2 SASEGT. The CDR3 contains 14 residues. V was clipped by 1 base and J by 8 bases; unmatched bases: 5. The CDR3 sequence is CASSEEAGGPKQYF. CDR3 sequence (DNA): TGTGCCAGCAGTGAAGAAGCGGGGGGGCCAAAGCAGTACTTC.

The chain recombines TRBV28 with TRBJ1-4; tentatively, D is TRBD1 (6 bases). This CDR3 region has 15 residues. The V gene's germline CDR1 is MDHEN and CDR2 SYDVKM. The V end was cut by 6 bases, the J end by 7 bases, with 18 bases between. Here the CDR3 DNA reads TGTGCCAGCAGCCCTCCCGGGGGGGCGGGTGAAAAACTGTTTTTT. Its translation is CASSPPGGAGEKLFF.

The gene calls are TRBV6-5 and TRBJ2-1; 7 bases are a match to TRBD1. Losses at the gene ends were 0 bases for V and 10 bases for J; bases not matched to a gene: 6. Germline CDR1 is MNHEY and CDR2 is SVGAGI. The CDR3 is 14 residues long. The CDR3 reads CASSYSTGLGEQFF. As DNA, the CDR3 is TGTGCCAGCAGTTACTCGACAGGGCTTGGAGAGCAGTTCTTC.

As concerns this clone: The junction departs from the called germline gene at one end, perhaps through a read error. The chain carries TRBV28 and TRBJ2-2, with 7 bases matching TRBD1. The germline gives CDR1 MDHEN, CDR2 SYDVKM. This CDR3 contains 15 residues. The CDR3 protein is CASSVWTGNTGELFF. For the CDR3, the DNA is TGTGCCAGCAGTGTATGGACAGGGAACACCGGGGAGCTGTTTTTT. Filled out from reference TRBV28 and TRBJ2-2, the complete variable domain reads DVKVTQSSRYLVKRTGEKVFLECVQDMDHENMFWYRQDPGLGLRLIYFSYDVKMKEKGDIPEGYSVSREKKERFSLILESASTNQTSMYLCASSVWTGNTGELFFGEGSRLTVL.

In this sample, this clone turned up once. The chain combines TRBV9 with TRBJ2-1; the match to TRBD1 covers 10 bases. V lost 3 bases to trimming and J lost 6 bases; unmatched junction nucleotides: 12. The CDR3 loop spans 17 amino acids. The germline CDR1 and CDR2 sequences are SGDLS and YYNGEE. Written as DNA, the CDR3 is TGTGCCAGCAGCGCTGGGCCCGCGGGACAGGGGTTCAATGAGCAGTTCTTC. Translating gives CASSAGPAGQGFNEQFF.

V gene TRBV5-1 combines with J gene TRBJ2-7; 8 positions match TRBD1. Trimming took 0 bases from V and 4 from J; bases not matched to a gene: 9. CDR3 length: 16 amino acids. Looked up from germline, CDR1 is SGHRS and CDR2 is YFSETQ. The CDR3: CASSLGISGGGYEQYF. Here the CDR3 DNA reads TGCGCCAGCAGCTTGGGGATTTCAGGGGGCGGGTACGAGCAGTACTTC.

This clone was recorded once. The chain is built from TRBV30 and TRBJ1-5, with a weak D call TRBD1 (5 bases). Germline CDR1 reads GTSNPN; CDR2 reads SVGIG (reference sequence). The CDR3 loop spans 16 amino acids. The ends were cut back, 0 bases at V and 4 bases at J, with 16 bases in the middle. In nucleotides, the CDR3 is TGTGCCTGGAGTGTACGGCAGGGCGGAGAAAATCAGCCCCAGCATTTT. Translated, it gives CAWSVRQGGENQPQHF. Combining the CDR3 with reference TRBV30 and TRBJ1-5 gives the whole variable domain SQTIHQWPATLVQPVGSPLSLECTVEGTSNPNLYWYRQAAGRGLQLLFYSVGIGQISSEVPQNLSASRPQDRQFILSSKKLLLSDSGFYLCAWSVRQGGENQPQHFGDGTRLSIL.

The chain uses TRBV11-1 and TRBJ2-7; tentative D call: TRBD2 (6 bases). The CDR3 covers 14 residues. The V gene's germline CDR1 is SGHAT and CDR2 FQDESV (reference sequence). Trimming pared 5 bases from V and 2 bases from J, leaving 13 bases between. The CDR3 here is CASSPGTGTYEQYF. CDR3 in DNA: TGTGCCAGCAGCCCCGGGACTGGTACCTACGAGCAGTACTTC. Complete variable domain (other parts from reference TRBV11-1 and TRBJ2-7): EAEVAQSPRYKITEKSQAVAFWCDPISGHATLYWYRQILGQGPELLVQFQDESVVDDSQLPKDRFSAERLKGVDSTLKIQPAELGDSAMYLCASSPGTGTYEQYFGPGTRLTVT.

The chain uses TRBV7-9 and TRBJ1-1; D possibly corresponds to TRBD1 (6 bases). Germline values: CDR1 SEHNR, CDR2 FQNEAQ (reference sequence). The CDR3 contains 16 residues. V was shortened by 5 bases and J by 4 bases, with 20 bases between the two germline ends. The CDR3 protein is CASSPPGVLGGTEAFF. The CDR3 nucleotides read TGTGCCAGCAGCCCCCCAGGGGTTTTGGGTGGCACTGAAGCTTTCTTT.

The rearrangement links TRBV28 to TRBJ2-4, with 7 positions matching TRBD2. V was clipped by 7 bases and J by 2 bases; unmatched bases: 8. Germline V gene sequence: CDR1 MDHEN, CDR2 SYDVKM. This CDR3 has 15 residues. The CDR3 region is CASNSPRGTKNIQYF. CDR3 nucleotide sequence: TGTGCCAGCAACTCCCCGCGGGGGACCAAAAACATTCAGTACTTC.

The rearrangement links TRBV5-1 to TRBJ2-5; 7 bases are shared with TRBD1. Germline CDR1 reads SGHRS; CDR2 reads YFSETQ. The CDR3 sequence is 14 residues long. J lost 3 bases, V lost 0 bases, and 2 bases had no gene match. CDR3 loop: CASSLAGTEETQYF. The CDR3 bases are TGCGCCAGCAGCTTGGCCGGGACAGAAGAGACCCAGTACTTC.

This chain joins TRBV14 and TRBJ2-7; D remains unclear. V was pared by 0 bases and J by 6 bases, with 15 bases between. The CDR3 has 15 amino acids. The germline V gene has CDR1 SGHDN and CDR2 FVKESK. The CDR3: CASSQENYGLTEQYF. CDR3 DNA sequence: TGTGCCAGCAGCCAAGAAAATTATGGCCTCACCGAGCAGTACTTC.

Of note for this clone: A junction end diverges from the germline sequence, so it may reflect a read error. V gene TRBV28 combines with J gene TRBJ2-7, with D possibly TRBD1 on 6 matching bases. This CDR3 has 15 amino acids. From germline, CDR1 is MDHEN and CDR2 SYDVKM. The CDR3 DNA sequence: TGTGCCAGCGGTTTGGGAGTGACAGGCGCCTACGAGCAGTACTTC. Translated: CASGLGVTGAYEQYF.

The genes are TRBV11-2 and TRBJ1-1; D remains ambiguous. CDR3 length: 15 amino acids. V was cut by 0 bases and J by 1 base, with 9 bases left in between. Germline V CDR1 and CDR2: SGHAT, FQNNGV. The CDR3 bases are TGTGCCAGCAGCTTAGATCCAGGAACGAACACTGAAGCTTTCTTT. This sequence encodes CASSLDPGTNTEAFF.

CDR3 coding DNA: TGCGCCAGTATTGGACAGGGGTCCTACGAGCAGTACTTC. Protein sequence: CASIGQGSYEQYF. This chain joins TRBV5-1 and TRBJ2-7; 9 nucleotides agree with TRBD1. The CDR3 is 13 amino acids. CDR1 is SGHRS, CDR2 YFSETQ, per germline. The V and J ends lost 8 bases and 1 base, in that order; junction bases with no gene match: 4.

Turning to this clone: The junction departs from the called germline gene at one end, perhaps through a read error. The genes are TRBV7-9 and TRBJ2-7; 9 bases match TRBD1. CDR1 is SEHNR, CDR2 FQNEAQ, per germline (reference sequence). There are 12 residues in the CDR3. The CDR3 spells CASSASRGQGHF. CDR3 DNA: TGTGCCAGCAGCGCCAGTAGGGGACAGGGCCACTTC.

This clone came up a few times. The chain is built from TRBV2 and TRBJ2-7; D gene uncertain. The CDR3 consists of 12 residues. Germline-derived CDR1 and CDR2 are SNHLY and FYNNEI. V was clipped by 6 bases and J by 5 bases, with 11 bases between them. The CDR3: CASSGEFHEQYF. CDR3 nucleotide sequence: TGTGCCAGCAGCGGAGAATTCCACGAGCAGTACTTC. The full variable domain, in which reference TRBV2 and TRBJ2-7 provide the parts outside the CDR3, is EPEVTQTPSHQVTQMGQEVILRCVPISNHLYFYWYRQILGQKVEFLVSFYNNEISEKSEIFDDQFSVERPDGSNFTLKIRSTKLEDSAMYFCASSGEFHEQYFGPGTRLTVT.

The chain has TRBV7-6 and TRBJ1-6; D might be TRBD1 (6 bases). Trimming shortened V by 2 bases and J by 5 bases, and 7 bases separated the two germline ends. Germline V lookup: CDR1 SGHVS, CDR2 FNYEAQ. CDR3 length equals 14 residues. The CDR3 spells CASSLSGDNSPLHF. Written as DNA, the CDR3 is TGTGCCAGCAGCTTATCAGGGGATAATTCACCCCTCCACTTT.

The J gene is TRBJ1-1, the V gene TRBV28; D is ambiguous. The CDR3 spans 14 residues. Germline V gene data show CDR1 as MDHEN and CDR2 as SYDVKM. With 8 bases removed from V and 1 base from J, the gap between germline ends came to 14 bases. CDR3 residues: CASRERQWNTEAFF. The CDR3 DNA is TGTGCCAGCCGGGAGAGGCAGTGGAACACTGAAGCTTTCTTT. Based on the CDR3 plus reference TRBV28 and TRBJ1-1, the full variable domain is DVKVTQSSRYLVKRTGEKVFLECVQDMDHENMFWYRQDPGLGLRLIYFSYDVKMKEKGDIPEGYSVSREKKERFSLILESASTNQTSMYLCASRERQWNTEAFFGQGTRLTVV.

This chain joins TRBV6-1 and TRBJ2-5, with D perhaps matching TRBD2 (5 bases). The V end lost 1 base, the J end lost 5 bases, and 11 bases lay between the germline ends. CDR1 and CDR2 from the germline V gene are MNHNS and SASEGT. This CDR3 has 14 amino acids. The DNA of the CDR3 is TGTGCCAGCAGTGAAGGGGGAGTCGATGAGACCCAGTACTTC. Protein product: CASSEGGVDETQYF.

The chain couples TRBV28 to TRBJ2-1, with 7 bases identical to TRBD1. Per germline, CDR1 MDHEN and CDR2 SYDVKM. Germline trimming cut 5 bases from V and 6 bases from J; bases unmatched to any gene: 1. The CDR3 has 12 residues. This CDR3 is CASSRDSNEQFF. CDR3 DNA sequence: TGTGCCAGCAGTAGGGACAGCAATGAGCAGTTCTTC.

The rearrangement uses TRBV10-3 and TRBJ2-7; D perhaps matches TRBD2 (5 bases). This CDR3 is 11 amino acids long. In germline, CDR1 is ENHRY, CDR2 SYGVKD. V was cut by 4 bases and J by 7 bases, with 8 bases left in between. The CDR3 loop is CAISVREEQYF. The CDR3 bases are TGTGCCATCAGTGTACGGGAAGAGCAGTACTTC.